These 21 T cell receptor beta chains were sequenced from one sample in a study of OX40 agonist ivuxolimab in advanced cancers. Method: immunoSEQ multiplex PCR; TCRdb's copy keeps in-frame clones and lacks some. In the table there are 50,000 to 70,000 clones, about four fifths of which are singletons. Sequences were derived from CD4+ or CD8+ T cells sorted from blood, sampled in a trial of the OX40 agonist ivuxolimab. These receptors all come from an adult with an advanced solid tumor such as melanoma, head and neck, liver or kidney cancer.

Within the sample, this clone is medium-sized. The chain combines TRBV13 with TRBJ2-1, with 12 bases fitting TRBD2. The junction had 11 bases not matched to a gene; V was cut back by 5 bases and J by 0 bases. Germline assignment: CDR1 PRHDT and CDR2 FYEKMQ (reference sequence). This CDR3 is 19 amino acids long. For the CDR3, the DNA is TGTGCCAGCAGCAAACTGTGGACTAGCGGGACTGGCTCCTACAATGAGCAGTTCTTC. It specifies CASSKLWTSGTGSYNEQFF.

The chain combines TRBV28 with TRBJ1-2, with TRBD1 as a possible D gene (5 bases). The CDR3 contains 13 residues. CDR1 MDHEN and CDR2 SYDVKM come from the germline V gene. Trimming cost V 5 bases and J 7 bases, with 14 bases left between them. The CDR3, as DNA: TGTGCCAGCAGTCCCCCCAATGGGGCTGGCTACACCTTC. Its protein product is CASSPPNGAGYTF.

The chain is built from TRBV5-6 and TRBJ1-1, with D unclear. The CDR3 consists of 15 residues. V was cut by 4 bases and J by 1 base, with 14 bases left in between. Germline V CDR1 and CDR2: SGHDT, YYEEEE. CDR3 amino acids: CASSILAVQNTEAFF. CDR3 sequence (DNA): TGTGCCAGCAGCATACTAGCCGTGCAGAACACTGAAGCTTTCTTT. Filled out from reference TRBV5-6 and TRBJ1-1, the complete variable domain reads DAGVTQSPTHLIKTRGQQVTLRCSPKSGHDTVSWYQQALGQGPQFIFQYYEEEERQRGNFPDRFSGHQFPNYSSELNVNALLLGDSALYLCASSILAVQNTEAFFGQGTRLTVV.

The chain couples TRBV11-2 to TRBJ1-6; D is ambiguous. The V gene lost 2 bases and the J gene lost 9 bases, with 8 bases spanning the gap. Germline loops: CDR1 SGHAT, CDR2 FQNNGV. CDR3 size: 13 residues. The CDR3 sequence is CASSLSLASPLHF. The CDR3 coding sequence is TGTGCCAGCAGCTTATCATTGGCTTCACCCCTCCACTTT. The variable domain in full, completed from reference TRBV11-2 and TRBJ1-6, reads EAGVAQSPRYKIIEKRQSVAFWCNPISGHATLYWYQQILGQGPKLLIQFQNNGVVDDSQLPKDRFSAERLKGVDSTLKIQPAKLEDSAVYLCASSLSLASPLHFGNGTRLTVT.

Relative to its sample, this clone is medium-sized. The rearrangement links TRBV7-9 to TRBJ2-1; the D is unclear. V was trimmed by 6 bases and J by 2 bases, leaving 11 bases between them. The CDR3 has 14 amino acids. CDR1 is SEHNR, CDR2 FQNEAQ, per germline (reference sequence). The CDR3 spells CASSQALTYNEQFF. CDR3 nucleotide sequence: TGTGCCAGCAGTCAGGCACTTACCTACAATGAGCAGTTCTTC.

The chain is built from TRBV15 and TRBJ1-2; 8 bases are shared with TRBD1. Germline lookup yields CDR1 LNHNV and CDR2 YYDKDF (reference sequence). J was trimmed by 4 bases and V by 3 bases; bases with no gene match: 4. The CDR3 covers 14 residues. In DNA, the CDR3 is TGTGCCACCAGCAGGCCAGACAGGGGCTATGGCTACACCTTC. Translating it yields CATSRPDRGYGYTF.

This chain joins TRBV15 and TRBJ1-2, with D possibly TRBD1 on 5 matching bases. The ends were cut back, 3 bases at V and 10 bases at J, with 18 bases in the middle. The CDR3 contains 14 residues. Germline CDR1 LNHNV, CDR2 YYDKDF (reference sequence). The chain's CDR3 is CATSSHGGKGDYTF. CDR3 nucleotides: TGTGCCACCAGCAGTCATGGGGGGAAAGGTGACTACACCTTC.

The chain uses TRBV1 and TRBJ2-1; TRBD2 is the table's D call and was not checked against the DNA. TRBV1 represents a pseudogene. The CDR3 totals 17 residues. The CDR3 sequence is CTKQPEEAGGGDNEQFF. The CDR3 DNA sequence: TGCACCAAACAGCCAGAGGAGGCTGGGGGGGGTGACAATGAGCAGTTCTTC.

The CDR3 protein is CASKQGGTEAFF. The CDR3 DNA is TGTGCCAGCAAGCAGGGAGGCACTGAAGCTTTCTTT. The chain carries TRBV27 and TRBJ1-1; weak D call: TRBD1 (5 bases). Looked up from germline, CDR1 is MNHEY and CDR2 is SMNVEV (reference sequence). Trimming pared 7 bases from V and 4 bases from J, leaving 10 bases between. The CDR3 is 12 amino acids.

As for this clone: A read error may account for a junction end that differs from germline. This chain connects TRBV7-7 to TRBJ2-2; D is possibly TRBD1 (5 bases). Per the germline V gene, CDR1 is SSHAT and CDR2 is FNYEAQ (reference sequence). CDR3 length: 14 amino acids. For the CDR3, the DNA is TGTGCTAGCAGCTTCGACAGGAACACCGGGGAGCTGTTTTTT. Its translation is CASSFDRNTGELFF.

The rearrangement joins TRBV7-8 to TRBJ1-5; D is perhaps TRBD1 (6 bases). Per germline, CDR1 SGHVS and CDR2 FQNEAQ. The V end was cut by 4 bases, the J end by 9 bases, with 16 bases between. The CDR3 extends over 14 amino acids. The DNA of the CDR3 is TGTGCCAGCAGCTCTCGGACAGTCCGGGGGCCCCAGCATTTT. As protein: CASSSRTVRGPQHF.

This chain connects TRBV7-9 to TRBJ1-5; 9 positions match TRBD1. The CDR3 contains 14 residues. J gave up 7 bases and V 4 bases, and 5 bases lay outside the gene matches. CDR1 SEHNR and CDR2 FQNEAQ come from the germline V gene (reference sequence). This chain's CDR3 is CASSSGQGNQPQHF. Written as DNA, the CDR3 is TGTGCCAGCAGCTCCGGACAGGGGAACCAGCCCCAGCATTTT.

The rearrangement links TRBV5-1 to TRBJ1-4; TRBD1 might be the D (6 bases). CDR1 is SGHRS and CDR2 is YFSETQ in the germline V gene. CDR3 length: 16 residues. The germline V and J ends were trimmed by 4 bases and 7 bases, with 20 bases remaining between them. The CDR3 protein is CASSQVLQGRGEKLFF. CDR3 nucleotide sequence: TGCGCCAGCAGCCAAGTACTACAGGGCCGGGGTGAAAAACTGTTTTTT. Complete variable domain (other parts from reference TRBV5-1 and TRBJ1-4): KAGVTQTPRYLIKTRGQQVTLSCSPISGHRSVSWYQQTPGQGLQFLFEYFSETQRNKGNFPGRFSGRQFSNSRSEMNVSTLELGDSALYLCASSQVLQGRGEKLFFGSGTQLSVL.

The rearrangement links TRBV5-4 to TRBJ2-7; no clear D gene. The CDR3 contains 14 residues. Trimming pared 0 bases from V and 7 bases from J, leaving 14 bases between. Germline V gene lookup returns CDR1 SGHNT and CDR2 YYREEE (reference sequence). The CDR3, as DNA: TGTGCCAGCAGCTTGGTTGACGCGCCAGCGGAGCAGTACTTC. Its protein product is CASSLVDAPAEQYF.

The chain links TRBV28 to TRBJ2-7; 8 bases are shared with TRBD2. The J segment lost 2 bases and the V segment lost 4 bases, leaving 7 bases of the junction unmatched. This CDR3 spans 15 amino acids. Germline V gene sequence: CDR1 MDHEN, CDR2 SYDVKM. The CDR3 sequence is CASSSPGGAAYEQYF. In DNA, the CDR3 is TGTGCCAGCAGTTCCCCGGGGGGGGCGGCCTACGAGCAGTACTTC.

V usage is TRBV6-1 and J usage is TRBJ1-1; D is uncertain. Germline assignment: CDR1 MNHNS and CDR2 SASEGT. The CDR3 contains 13 residues. The V gene lost 6 bases and the J gene lost 5 bases, with 13 bases spanning the gap. CDR3 DNA sequence: TGTGCCAGCAGGCCTACTGAAGGAACTGAAGCTTTCTTT. It specifies CASRPTEGTEAFF.

The CDR3 region is CATSRGATGNTEAFF. DNA for the CDR3: TGTGCCACCAGCAGAGGGGCGACAGGGAACACTGAAGCTTTCTTT. The chain has TRBV15 and TRBJ1-1; possibly TRBD1 for D (6 bases). CDR3 length: 15 amino acids. Trimming left V 1 base short and J 1 base short, with 10 bases between. Germline lookup yields CDR1 LNHNV and CDR2 YYDKDF (reference sequence).

The chain carries TRBV27 and TRBJ1-5, with 7 bases lining up with TRBD1. The J segment lost 2 bases and the V segment lost 8 bases, leaving 12 bases of the junction unmatched. The germline gives CDR1 MNHEY, CDR2 SMNVEV (reference sequence). CDR3 length: 16 residues. This chain's CDR3 is CASARDSSSRNQPQHF. DNA of the CDR3: TGTGCCAGCGCTAGGGACAGCAGCTCGCGCAATCAGCCCCAGCATTTT.

The genes are TRBV6-1 and TRBJ2-7; a weak D match, TRBD1 (5 bases). Germline loops: CDR1 MNHNS, CDR2 SASEGT. The CDR3 loop spans 14 amino acids. V gave up 1 base and J gave up 4 bases, with 11 bases separating them. The CDR3 sequence is CASSEEGLNYEQYF. The CDR3 DNA follows: TGTGCCAGCAGTGAAGAGGGGCTGAATTACGAGCAGTACTTC.

The chain has TRBV5-4 and TRBJ2-3, with D unresolved. Trimming took off 4 bases at V and 6 bases at J, with 9 bases between the two ends. CDR1 SGHNT and CDR2 YYREEE come from the germline V gene (reference sequence). The length of the CDR3 is 12 residues. As DNA, the CDR3 is TGTGCCAGCAGCATACTGTGGGATACGCAGTATTTT. It translates to CASSILWDTQYF.

This clone was seen a single time. The chain is built from TRBV30 and TRBJ2-1; the match to TRBD2 covers 13 bases. This CDR3 region has 13 residues. The germline CDR1 and CDR2 sequences are GTSNPN and SVGIG (reference sequence). Trimming removed 8 bases from V and 6 bases from J; junction bases left unmatched: 4. The CDR3 spells CARGLAGTNEQFF. In nucleotides, the CDR3 is TGTGCCCGGGGACTAGCGGGAACCAATGAGCAGTTCTTC.